This TCR beta chain comes out of a study of brain T cells in children with intractable seizures (dated by TCRdb to the early 2020s). A note on the overall study: A NanoString immunology panel was first used to screen resected brain tissue from more than 40 pediatric epilepsy surgery cases for immune gene transcripts. Of the roughly twelve selected surgery cases, pre-surgery blood was also sequenced for eight, so four had brain tissue only. Findings and caveats that apply to the study as a whole: Viral specificity was inferred only from CDR3 sequence similarity, and patients' HCMV serostatus was unknown. Because sequencing depth was different between pre-surgery and post-surgery blood, clones absent from the pre-surgery sample may reflect undersampling.

The immunoSEQ assay was applied to genomic DNA to generate the TCR beta chain sequences. Concerning the study's data processing: Any CDR3 sequence that did not begin with the conserved framework cysteine at position 104 was removed by hand. Clonality was calculated as one minus the normalized Shannon's Diversity Index, with values ranging from 0 (maximal diversity) to 1 (oligoclonal). To check whether a given CDR3 had different frequencies in two samples, for example brain versus blood, chi-squared comparison-of-proportions tests were used. Public clonotypes were found by searching immuneACCESS, and the VDJdb browser was used to assess similarity to known antiviral clonotypes. TCRdb carries this immuneACCESS record with in-frame sequences only. Its versions omit some clonotypes, under half of them owing to an unresolved V gene in the studies checked, with the rest unexplained. V, J and clone size are those of that table, while D and trimming were read from the DNA. Recorded for this sample are about 76,000 clones; 90% to 95% of them occurred a single time. The top ten constitute more than 1.5% of the sample.

Concerning this clone itself: The specificity of this receptor is unknown. No much larger clone is present one base from it, and per-base qualities are unavailable.

Per the publication, the time point label means: resected brain tissue, or blood drawn just prior to surgery. Surgery cases with the highest brain T cell transcript signatures were selected for TCR beta chain sequencing of brain tissue and, where available, blood. Prior to surgery, the patients had been treated with at least one anti-epileptic drug. TCR-sequenced patients were children with drug-resistant epilepsy due to tuberous sclerosis complex, focal cortical dysplasia, Rasmussen encephalitis or hemimegalencephaly. Bulk genomic DNA was isolated from unsorted brain tissue and whole blood using the Monarch genomic DNA purification kit. As encoded in the germline V gene (reference sequence), CDR1 is DFQATT while CDR2 is SNEGSKA. Its CDR3 holds 14 amino acids, cysteine through phenylalanine. The DNA shown is the 42-base CDR3, in frame from base 1. V is clipped by 3 bases and J by 6 bases, and the sequence between their germline boundaries is 15 bases long.

The source is a boy in the first two years of life with tuberous sclerosis and intractable seizures. The sequencing here drew on peripheral blood, taken at surgery. Recombination joined TRBV20-1 with TRBJ1-3; TRBD1 could be the D gene, as 5 bases match. The CDR3 protein: CSASSWDPENTIYF. In nucleotides, the sequence is TGCAGTGCTAGTAGCTGGGACCCAGAAAACACCATATATTTT.